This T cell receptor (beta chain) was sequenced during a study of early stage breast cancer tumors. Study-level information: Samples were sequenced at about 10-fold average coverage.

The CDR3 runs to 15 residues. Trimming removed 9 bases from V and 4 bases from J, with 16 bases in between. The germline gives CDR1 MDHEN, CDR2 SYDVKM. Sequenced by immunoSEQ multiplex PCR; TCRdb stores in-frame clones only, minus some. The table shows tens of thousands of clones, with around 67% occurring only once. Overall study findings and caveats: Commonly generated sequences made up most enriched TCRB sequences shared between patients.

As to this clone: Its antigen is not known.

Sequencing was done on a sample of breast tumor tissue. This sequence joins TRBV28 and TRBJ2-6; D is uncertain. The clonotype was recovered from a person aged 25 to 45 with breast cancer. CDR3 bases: TGTGCCAGTCAAGGGTCCAGTTCAGGGGCCAACGTCCTGACTTTC. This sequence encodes CASQGSSSGANVLTF.